This T cell receptor (beta chain) was sequenced during a study of shared clonotypes between healthy human individuals. The wider study: A couple of female and a few male donors aged 18 to 49 were enrolled. Study outcomes and limitations: The study drew on few donors, limiting represented genetic and exposure-history diversity.

At the deep level, the assay was run. The assay was immunoSEQ multiplex PCR, and TCRdb's table has in-frame clones only and misses some. The sample has 530,000 or so clones; over 75% are singletons. A note on this clone: Its antigen remains unknown.

V gave up 6 bases and J gave up 4 bases; unmatched junction bases: 16. The CDR3 length is 19 residues. Germline values: CDR1 WSHSY, CDR2 SAAADI. This sequence was found in a woman aged 40 to 50 in good health. Some clones in this sample may be carry-over from other donors' samples. J is TRBJ1-5 and V is TRBV10-2; 12 bases are a match to TRBD1. Sequenced material: PBMCs. CDR3 loop: CASSPNLGDRGPTNQPQHF. In nucleotides, the CDR3 is TGCGCCAGCAGCCCAAATCTCGGGGACAGGGGGCCAACTAATCAGCCCCAGCATTTT.